These T cell receptor beta chains were read from a single sample in a study of blood T cell repertoires in COVID-19. The table came from immunoSEQ multiplex PCR; TCRdb's copy has only in-frame clones and leaves some out. Of around 280,000 clones in the sample, around 86% were seen once. Sequenced sample: PBMCs or T cells enriched from blood (not recorded which). Every receptor here comes from a middle-aged woman who had recovered from COVID-19. Both conserved end residues are part of each CDR3. Fields, in order: clone size, J gene, D gene, V gene, CDR3 DNA, CDR3 protein. D genes are given only for firm matches. Clone size, where shown, is once, few, many, or a class for clones that have expanded.

size: .; J: TRBJ1-1; D: .; V: TRBV18; DNA: TGTGCCAGCTCACCTCGGTTAACTGAAGCTTTCTTT; CDR3: CASSPRLTEAFF
size: .; J: TRBJ2-7; D: TRBD2; V: TRBV18; DNA: TGTGCCAGCTCACCCACGGATGGCGGGAGGTACGAGCAGTACTTC; CDR3: CASSPTDGGRYEQYF
size: once; J: TRBJ1-2; D: TRBD1; V: TRBV10-2; DNA: TGCGCCAGCAGTGAGTCCTTACAGGGGGTTTATGGCTACACCTTC; CDR3: CASSESLQGVYGYTF
size: once; J: TRBJ2-4; D: .; V: TRBV9; DNA: TGTGCCAGCAGCGTAGAGAACGGGAGAGGAGACATTCAGTACTTC; CDR3: CASSVENGRGDIQYF
size: once; J: TRBJ2-2; D: .; V: TRBV4-1; DNA: TGCGCCAGCAGCCAAGTCGGCACCGGGGAGCTGTTTTTT; CDR3: CASSQVGTGELFF
size: .; J: TRBJ2-5; D: .; V: TRBV7-9; DNA: TGTGCCAGCAGCTTCTACCTAGGAGGGGGCGAAGAGACCCAGTACTTC; CDR3: CASSFYLGGGEETQYF
size: .; J: TRBJ2-3; D: TRBD2; V: TRBV18; DNA: TGTGCCAGCTCACCACCGGCGGGGGACGACACAGATACGCAGTATTTT; CDR3: CASSPPAGDDTDTQYF
size: .; J: TRBJ2-7; D: TRBD2; V: TRBV30; DNA: TGTGCCTGGAGGTCATTCGGGGGGAGGGCCTACGAGCAGTACTTC; CDR3: CAWRSFGGRAYEQYF
size: once; J: TRBJ2-2; D: TRBD2; V: TRBV5-1; DNA: TGCGCCAGCAGCTTGGCTAGCGGGAGGGCGAACACCGGGGAGCTGTTTTTT; CDR3: CASSLASGRANTGELFF
size: once; J: TRBJ2-5; D: .; V: TRBV5-1; DNA: TGCGCCAGCAGCTTGGGCGACGGGACTCGACAAGAGACCCAGTACTTC; CDR3: CASSLGDGTRQETQYF
size: .; J: TRBJ2-2; D: TRBD1; V: TRBV6-2/TRBV6-3; DNA: TGTGCCAGCAGTTGGGGACAGGGGCGCTACACCGGGGAGCTGTTTTTT; CDR3: CASSWGQGRYTGELFF
size: .; J: TRBJ2-2; D: .; V: TRBV4-3; DNA: TGCGCCAGCAGCCAACTATCGGGAGCGAACACCGGGGAGCTGTTTTTT; CDR3: CASSQLSGANTGELFF
size: few; J: TRBJ1-1; D: TRBD1; V: TRBV10-2; DNA: TGCGCCACCACCGCGGGACAGGGGGTCCCTGAAGCTTTCTTT; CDR3: CATTAGQGVPEAFF
size: .; J: TRBJ2-2; D: TRBD2; V: TRBV12-3/TRBV12-4; DNA: TGTGCCAGCACGGGGGGTACCGGGGAGCTGTTTTTT; CDR3: CASTGGTGELFF
size: .; J: TRBJ1-6; D: TRBD1; V: TRBV18; DNA: TGTGCCAGCTCACCCCGACAGGGAGATTCACCCCTCCACTTT; CDR3: CASSPRQGDSPLHF
size: .; J: TRBJ2-1; D: .; V: TRBV10-3; DNA: TGTGCCATCAGTCCCCTATCGTATAATGAGCAGTTCTTC; CDR3: CAISPLSYNEQFF
size: .; J: TRBJ1-5; D: .; V: TRBV30; DNA: TGTGCCTGGAGTGTAGGTGGGCGTCAGCCCCAGCATTTT; CDR3: CAWSVGGRQPQHF
size: .; J: TRBJ2-1; D: TRBD1; V: TRBV27; DNA: TGTGCCAGCAGTTTAAGGTGGGACAGGGAGGATAATGAGCAGTTCTTC; CDR3: CASSLRWDREDNEQFF
size: .; J: TRBJ2-7; D: TRBD1; V: TRBV29-1; DNA: TGCAGCGCAAGGACAGGGGCCCTCACCGAGCAGTACTTC; CDR3: CSARTGALTEQYF
size: once; J: TRBJ1-6; D: .; V: TRBV9; DNA: TGTGCCAGCAGCCCTCACGCATCTAGGGCAGGGGTAGGATCCTATAATTCACCCCTCCACTTT; CDR3: CASSPHASRAGVGSYNSPLHF
size: .; J: TRBJ2-7; D: .; V: TRBV12-5; DNA: TGTGCTAGTGGTTTGGTATTAAGTAGCGAACTCCACGAGCAGTACTTC; CDR3: CASGLVLSSELHEQYF
size: .; J: TRBJ1-3; D: TRBD1; V: TRBV11-2; DNA: TGTGCCAGCAGCCAACAGGGGGGTGGAAACACCATATATTTT; CDR3: CASSQQGGGNTIYF
size: .; J: TRBJ2-3; D: .; V: TRBV2; DNA: TGTGCCAGCAGTGAAGCGGGGGGGCCGAATACGCAGTATTTT; CDR3: CASSEAGGPNTQYF
size: .; J: TRBJ2-7; D: .; V: TRBV4-1; DNA: TGCGCCAGCAGCCCAACTGGAAGGGGGTACGAGCAGTACTTC; CDR3: CASSPTGRGYEQYF
size: once; J: TRBJ2-1; D: TRBD1; V: TRBV18; DNA: TGTGCCAGCTCACCTGGACAGGGGCAGTTCTTC; CDR3: CASSPGQGQFF
size: .; J: TRBJ1-4; D: .; V: TRBV30; DNA: TGTGCCTGGATTTCGGACGGGGATGAAAAACTGTTTTTT; CDR3: CAWISDGDEKLFF
size: .; J: TRBJ2-4; D: TRBD2; V: TRBV15; DNA: TGTGCCACCAGCCTTGGGGGGGGAGCTGTGGACATTCAGTACTTC; CDR3: CATSLGGGAVDIQYF
size: .; J: TRBJ2-1; D: TRBD2; V: TRBV7-3; DNA: TGTGCCAGCAGCCCCAAGGTCGCGGGGGATTCCTACAATGAGCAGTTCTTC; CDR3: CASSPKVAGDSYNEQFF
size: .; J: TRBJ2-5; D: .; V: TRBV5-4; DNA: TGTGCCAGCAGCTTGTCGAGGACAGCAGAGACCCAGTACTTC; CDR3: CASSLSRTAETQYF
size: .; J: TRBJ1-2; D: TRBD1; V: TRBV5-1; DNA: TGCGCCAGCAGCTCGGGATCCACCGGGACAGTATATGGCTACACCTTC; CDR3: CASSSGSTGTVYGYTF